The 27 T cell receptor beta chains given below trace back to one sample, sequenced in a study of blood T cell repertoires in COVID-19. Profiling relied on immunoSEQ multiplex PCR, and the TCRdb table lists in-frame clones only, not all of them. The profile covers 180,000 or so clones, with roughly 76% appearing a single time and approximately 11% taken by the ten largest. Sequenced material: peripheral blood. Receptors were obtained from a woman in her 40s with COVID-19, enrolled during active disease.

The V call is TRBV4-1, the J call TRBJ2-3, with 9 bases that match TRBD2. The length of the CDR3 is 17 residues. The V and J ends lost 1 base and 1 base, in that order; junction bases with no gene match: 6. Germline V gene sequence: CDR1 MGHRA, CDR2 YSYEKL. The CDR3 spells CASSQALTSGRTDTQYF. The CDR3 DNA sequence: TGCGCCAGCAGCCAAGCTTTGACTAGCGGTCGCACAGATACGCAGTATTTT.

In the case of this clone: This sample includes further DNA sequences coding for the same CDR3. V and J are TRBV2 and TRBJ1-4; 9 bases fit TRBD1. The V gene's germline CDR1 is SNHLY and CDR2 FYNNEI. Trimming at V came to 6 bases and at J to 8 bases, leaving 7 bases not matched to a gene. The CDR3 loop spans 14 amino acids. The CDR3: CASSPDRGGEKLFF. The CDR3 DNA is TGTGCCAGCAGCCCGGACAGGGGAGGCGAAAAACTGTTTTTT.

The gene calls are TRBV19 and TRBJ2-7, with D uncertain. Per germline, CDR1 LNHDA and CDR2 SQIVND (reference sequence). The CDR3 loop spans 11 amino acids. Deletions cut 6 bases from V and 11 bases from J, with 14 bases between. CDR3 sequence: CASRRTRVEYV. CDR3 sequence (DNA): TGTGCCAGTAGGAGAACCCGCGTAGAGTACGTC.

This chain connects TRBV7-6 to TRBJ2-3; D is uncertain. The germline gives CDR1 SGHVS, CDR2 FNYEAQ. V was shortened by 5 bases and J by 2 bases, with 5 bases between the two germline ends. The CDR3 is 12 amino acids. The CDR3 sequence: CASSTHTDTQYF. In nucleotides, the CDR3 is TGTGCCAGCAGCACACACACAGATACGCAGTATTTT.

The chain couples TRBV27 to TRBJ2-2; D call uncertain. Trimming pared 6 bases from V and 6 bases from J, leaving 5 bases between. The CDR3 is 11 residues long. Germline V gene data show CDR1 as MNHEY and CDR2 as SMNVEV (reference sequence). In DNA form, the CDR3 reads TGTGCCAGCAGCTCCGCCGGGGAGCTGTTTTTT. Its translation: CASSSAGELFF.

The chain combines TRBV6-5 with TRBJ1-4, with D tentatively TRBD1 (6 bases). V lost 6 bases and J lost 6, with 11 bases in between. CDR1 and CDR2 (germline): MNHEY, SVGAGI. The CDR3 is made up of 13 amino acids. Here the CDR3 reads CASRQGGDEKLFF. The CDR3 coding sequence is TGTGCCAGCAGACAGGGAGGGGATGAAAAACTGTTTTTT.

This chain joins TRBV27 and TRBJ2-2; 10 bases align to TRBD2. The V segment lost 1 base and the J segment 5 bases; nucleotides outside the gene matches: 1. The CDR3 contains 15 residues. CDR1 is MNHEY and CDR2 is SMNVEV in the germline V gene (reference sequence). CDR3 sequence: CASSLLAGGTGELFF. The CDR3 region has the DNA TGTGCCAGCAGTTTATTAGCGGGAGGTACCGGGGAGCTGTTTTTT.

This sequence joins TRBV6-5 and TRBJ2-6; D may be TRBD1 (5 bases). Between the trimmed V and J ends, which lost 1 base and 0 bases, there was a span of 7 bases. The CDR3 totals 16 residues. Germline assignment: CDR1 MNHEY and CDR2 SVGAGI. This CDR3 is CASSYYRSSGANVLTF. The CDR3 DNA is TGTGCCAGCAGTTACTACAGGAGCTCTGGGGCCAACGTCCTGACTTTC.

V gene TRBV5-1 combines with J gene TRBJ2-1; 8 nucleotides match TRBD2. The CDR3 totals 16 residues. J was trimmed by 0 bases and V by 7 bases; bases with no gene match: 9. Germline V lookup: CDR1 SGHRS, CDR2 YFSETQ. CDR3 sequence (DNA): TGCGCCAGCTATTCGGGAGGGGCACCCTCCTACAATGAGCAGTTCTTC. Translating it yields CASYSGGAPSYNEQFF.

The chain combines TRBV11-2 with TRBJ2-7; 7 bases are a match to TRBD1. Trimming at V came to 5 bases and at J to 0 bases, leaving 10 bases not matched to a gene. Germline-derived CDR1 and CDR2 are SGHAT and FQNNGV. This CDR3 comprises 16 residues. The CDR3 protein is CASSPRPRDSSYEQYV. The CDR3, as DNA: TGTGCCAGCAGCCCCCGGCCGAGGGACAGCTCCTACGAGCAGTACGTC.

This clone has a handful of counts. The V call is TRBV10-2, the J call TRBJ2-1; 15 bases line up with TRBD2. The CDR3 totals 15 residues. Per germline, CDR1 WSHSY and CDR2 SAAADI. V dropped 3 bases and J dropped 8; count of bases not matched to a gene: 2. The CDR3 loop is CASSEGTSGGHEQFF. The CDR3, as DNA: TGCGCCAGCAGTGAAGGGACTAGCGGGGGGCATGAGCAGTTCTTC.

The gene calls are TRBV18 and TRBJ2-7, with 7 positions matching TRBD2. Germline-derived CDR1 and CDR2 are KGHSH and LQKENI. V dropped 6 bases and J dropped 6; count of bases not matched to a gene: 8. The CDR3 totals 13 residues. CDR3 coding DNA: TGTGCCAGCTCGCCTACTTGGGGGGGCGAGCAGTACGTC. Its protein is CASSPTWGGEQYV.

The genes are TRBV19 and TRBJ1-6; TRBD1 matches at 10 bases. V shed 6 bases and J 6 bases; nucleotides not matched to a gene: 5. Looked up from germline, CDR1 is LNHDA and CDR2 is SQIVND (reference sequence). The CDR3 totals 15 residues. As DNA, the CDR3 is TGTGCCAGTAGGTTCGACAGGGGGCTTAATTCACCCCTCCACTTT. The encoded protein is CASRFDRGLNSPLHF.

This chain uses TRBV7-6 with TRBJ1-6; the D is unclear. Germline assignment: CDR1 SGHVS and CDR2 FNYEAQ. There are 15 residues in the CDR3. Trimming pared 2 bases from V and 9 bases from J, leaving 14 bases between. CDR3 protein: CASSLSSHGSSPLHF. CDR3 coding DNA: TGTGCCAGCAGCTTATCCAGTCACGGGAGTTCACCCCTCCACTTT.

This CDR3 reads CASSVGQGGSGWELFF. CDR3 coding DNA: TGTGCCAGCAGCGTAGGGCAGGGTGGGTCCGGCTGGGAGCTGTTTTTT. V gene TRBV9 combines with J gene TRBJ2-2; possibly TRBD1 for D (5 bases). Germline CDR1 and CDR2: SGDLS and YYNGEE. The CDR3 covers 16 residues. Trimming removed 0 bases at V and 9 bases at J, with 18 bases between. Variable domain in full (rest from reference TRBV9 and TRBJ2-2): DSGVTQTPKHLITATGQRVTLRCSPRSGDLSVYWYQQSLDQGLQFLIQYYNGEERAKGNILERFSAQQFPDLHSELNLSSLELGDSALYFCASSVGQGGSGWELFFGEGSRLTVL.

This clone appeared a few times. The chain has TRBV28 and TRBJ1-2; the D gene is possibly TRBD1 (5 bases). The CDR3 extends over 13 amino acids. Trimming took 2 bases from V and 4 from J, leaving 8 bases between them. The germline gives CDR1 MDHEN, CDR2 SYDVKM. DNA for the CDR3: TGTGCCAGCAGTTTAGTGGGGCGCTATGGCTACACCTTC. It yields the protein CASSLVGRYGYTF.

CDR3 bases: TGCAGCGCCGACGGAGGTGGCTATGGCTACACCTTC. Translated: CSADGGGYGYTF. The chain has TRBV29-1 and TRBJ1-2; D is ambiguous. The length of the CDR3 is 12 residues. Looked up from germline, CDR1 is SQVTM and CDR2 is ANQGSEA. V lost 7 bases to trimming and J lost 4 bases, with 13 bases between them.

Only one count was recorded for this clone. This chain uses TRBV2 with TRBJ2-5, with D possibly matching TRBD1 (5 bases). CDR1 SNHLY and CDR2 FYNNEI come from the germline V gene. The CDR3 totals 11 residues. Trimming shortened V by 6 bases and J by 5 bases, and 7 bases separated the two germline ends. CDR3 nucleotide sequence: TGTGCCAGCAGCCCAGGGGAGACCCAGTACTTC. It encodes CASSPGETQYF.

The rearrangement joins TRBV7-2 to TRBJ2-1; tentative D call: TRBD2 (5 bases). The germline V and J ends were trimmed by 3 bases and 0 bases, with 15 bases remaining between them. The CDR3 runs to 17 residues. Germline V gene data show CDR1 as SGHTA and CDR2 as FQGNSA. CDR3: CASSLQWGTSSYNEQFF. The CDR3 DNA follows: TGTGCCAGCAGCTTGCAGTGGGGAACTAGCTCCTACAATGAGCAGTTCTTC.

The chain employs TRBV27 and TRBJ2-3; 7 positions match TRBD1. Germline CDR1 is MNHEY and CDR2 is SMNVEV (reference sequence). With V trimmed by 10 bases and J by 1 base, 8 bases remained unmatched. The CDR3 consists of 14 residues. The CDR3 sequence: CATTDRMGTDTQYF. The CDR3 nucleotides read TGTGCCACCACGGACAGGATGGGCACAGATACGCAGTATTTT.

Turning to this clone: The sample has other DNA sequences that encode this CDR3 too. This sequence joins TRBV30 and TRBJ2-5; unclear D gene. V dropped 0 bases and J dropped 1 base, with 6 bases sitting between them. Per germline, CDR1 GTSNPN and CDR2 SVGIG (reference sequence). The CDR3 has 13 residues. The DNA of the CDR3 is TGTGCCTGGAGTGTACAAGTCCAAGAGACCCAGTACTTC. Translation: CAWSVQVQETQYF. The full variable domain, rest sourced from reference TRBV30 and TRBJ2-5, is SQTIHQWPATLVQPVGSPLSLECTVEGTSNPNLYWYRQAAGRGLQLLFYSVGIGQISSEVPQNLSASRPQDRQFILSSKKLLLSDSGFYLCAWSVQVQETQYFGPGTRLLVL.

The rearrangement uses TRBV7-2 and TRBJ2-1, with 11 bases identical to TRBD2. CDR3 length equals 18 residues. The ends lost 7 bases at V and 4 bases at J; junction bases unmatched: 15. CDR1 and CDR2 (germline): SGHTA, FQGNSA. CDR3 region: CASTFSPLAGGLYNEQFF. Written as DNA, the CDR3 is TGTGCCAGCACCTTTTCCCCCCTAGCGGGGGGCCTTTACAATGAGCAGTTCTTC.

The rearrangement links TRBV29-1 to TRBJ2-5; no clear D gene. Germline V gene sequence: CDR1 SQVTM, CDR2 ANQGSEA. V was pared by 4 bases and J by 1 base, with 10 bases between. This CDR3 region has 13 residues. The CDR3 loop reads CSVGATFQETQYF. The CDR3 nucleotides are TGCAGCGTTGGGGCGACCTTCCAAGAGACCCAGTACTTC.

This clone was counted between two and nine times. CDR3 sequence: CAISDPGQVTYEQYF. The DNA of the CDR3 is TGTGCCATCAGTGACCCGGGACAGGTTACGTACGAGCAGTACTTC. The V call is TRBV10-3, the J call TRBJ2-7, with 8 bases lining up with TRBD1. The CDR3 totals 15 residues. CDR1 is ENHRY and CDR2 is SYGVKD in the germline V gene. With 3 bases clipped from V and 4 bases from J, the junction kept 8 bases outside the gene matches.

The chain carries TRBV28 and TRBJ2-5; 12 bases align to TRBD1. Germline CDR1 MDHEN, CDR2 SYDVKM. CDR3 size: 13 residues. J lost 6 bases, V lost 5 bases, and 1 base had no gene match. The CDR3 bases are TGTGCCAGCAGTGGGACAGGGGGCCAGACCCAGTACTTC. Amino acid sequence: CASSGTGGQTQYF.

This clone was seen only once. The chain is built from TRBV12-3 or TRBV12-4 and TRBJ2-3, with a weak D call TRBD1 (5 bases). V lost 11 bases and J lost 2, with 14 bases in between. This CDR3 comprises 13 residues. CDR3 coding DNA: TGTGCCTCTAACTCACAGGTCACAGATACGCAGTATTTT. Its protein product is CASNSQVTDTQYF.

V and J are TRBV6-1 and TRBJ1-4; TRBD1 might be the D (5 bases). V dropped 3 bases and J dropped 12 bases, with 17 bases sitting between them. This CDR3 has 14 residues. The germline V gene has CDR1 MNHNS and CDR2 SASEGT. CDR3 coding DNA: TGTGCCAGCAGTGAGGTGGGGCCCTCGGGAGAACTGTTTTTT. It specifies CASSEVGPSGELFF.